The source of this TCR beta chain is a study of T-cell memory formation after mild COVID-19. The germline V gene encodes CDR1 SGHRS and CDR2 YFSETQ. Trimming took 2 bases from V and 5 from J, leaving 12 bases between them. This CDR3 has 14 residues. Many counts were recorded for this clonotype. Each CDR3 protein is one row after TCRdb ran MiXCR on the 5' RACE reads. Of some 300,000 distinct CDR3 sequences in the sample, approximately 20% are singletons; the top ten hold around 21%. The specimen sequenced was PBMCs or a T cell subset sorted from them (not recorded which). The clonotype originates from a man between 18 and 35 years old who had mild COVID-19 (a few samples of this study predate the infection). Cell type and time point are not known. The chain recombines TRBV5-1 with TRBJ2-3; D may correspond to TRBD1 or TRBD2 (6 bases each). The CDR3 reads CASSFGGAEDTQYF. The DNA of the CDR3 is TGCGCCAGCAGCTTCGGGGGCGCGGAAGATACGCAGTATTTT. The entire variable domain, with the rest obtained from reference TRBV5-1 and TRBJ2-3, is as follows: KAGVTQTPRYLIKTRGQQVTLSCSPISGHRSVSWYQQTPGQGLQFLFEYFSETQRNKGNFPGRFSGRQFSNSRSEMNVSTLELGDSALYLCASSFGGAEDTQYFGPGTRLTVL.